The text below deals with one TCR beta chain. Its antigen is unidentified. This sample was included in a study of molecular identifiers for immune sequencing clone quantification. Study details: Naive CD8 cell RNA, from 20,000 or 100,000 cells, was split five ways in replicates, with four sequenced. Findings and caveats of the study: Jurkat TCR RNA from one cell was spiked into approximately 930,000 naive cells, and it was reportedly detectable there. In cases of identical TCR molecules sharing a barcode, highly expanded clone sizes could be underestimated.

CD8+CD4-CCR7+CD45RA+ sorting gave the naive CD8 T cells. TCRdb re-derived calls from the PCR reads in MiXCR, one entry per CDR3 protein. The table has about 70,000 distinct CDR3 sequences, 18% seen once; the top ten hold around 1.4%. This CDR3 comprises 17 residues. Germline loops: CDR1 LGHNA, CDR2 YSLEER. Trimming cost V 1 base and J 2 bases; bases outside gene matches: 9. The receptor was derived from a human donor in good health. Some libraries in this study had Jurkat cell RNA spiked in. The V and J genes are TRBV4-3 and TRBJ2-3; 7 bases align to TRBD2. Sequenced material: naive CD8+ T cells from blood, with Jurkat cell RNA spiked in. The subset is: FACS-sorted CD8+CD4-CCR7+CD45RA+ naive T cells. The CDR3 sequence is CASSQGHPGTTTDTQYF. DNA of the CDR3: TGCGCCAGCAGCCAAGGTCACCCCGGGACTACCACAGATACGCAGTATTTT.